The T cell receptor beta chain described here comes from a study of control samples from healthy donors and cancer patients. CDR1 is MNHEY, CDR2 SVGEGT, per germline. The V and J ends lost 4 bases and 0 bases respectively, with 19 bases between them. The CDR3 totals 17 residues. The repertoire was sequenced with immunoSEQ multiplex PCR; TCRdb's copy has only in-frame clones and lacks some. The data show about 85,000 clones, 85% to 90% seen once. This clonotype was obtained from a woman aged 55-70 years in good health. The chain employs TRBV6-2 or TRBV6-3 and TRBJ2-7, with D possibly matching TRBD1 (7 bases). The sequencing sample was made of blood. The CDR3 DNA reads TGTGCCAGCAGTTTCAACGTTCAGGGGGGTTTCTCCTACGAGCAGTACTTC. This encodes CASSFNVQGGFSYEQYF.